This T cell receptor beta chain was recovered during a study of CD8+CD57+ T cells in acquired aplastic anemia. The overall study: Quantities of DNA derived from sorted CD4+ and CD8+ cells averaged 3.2 ug.

CDR1 is SNHLY and CDR2 is FYNNEI in the germline V gene. This CDR3 spans 15 amino acids. Study conclusions and caveats: It was found that nearly 30 CD8+ CDR3 sequences were shared between patients and controls.

CDR3 and TCR beta VDJ profiling relied on genomic DNA as the template. Via MiXCR, TCRdb re-called the reads, giving one row per CDR3 protein. The sample lists 40,000 to 45,000 distinct CDR3 sequences; 65% to 70% were seen once. A remark on this clonotype: As yet, its antigen is unknown. Germline and junction disagree at one end, which may indicate a read error.

This sequence originates from a human donor in good health, serving as a control. Sequenced input: sorted CD4+, CD8+, or CD8+CD57+ T cells (not recorded which) from PBMCs. The V call is TRBV2, the J call TRBJ2-1; D may be TRBD1 or TRBD2 (5 bases each). CDR3 loop: CVSSADTGTWGVQFF. CDR3 coding DNA: TGTGTCAGCAGTGCAGATACCGGGACCTGGGGCGTGCAGTTCTTC.